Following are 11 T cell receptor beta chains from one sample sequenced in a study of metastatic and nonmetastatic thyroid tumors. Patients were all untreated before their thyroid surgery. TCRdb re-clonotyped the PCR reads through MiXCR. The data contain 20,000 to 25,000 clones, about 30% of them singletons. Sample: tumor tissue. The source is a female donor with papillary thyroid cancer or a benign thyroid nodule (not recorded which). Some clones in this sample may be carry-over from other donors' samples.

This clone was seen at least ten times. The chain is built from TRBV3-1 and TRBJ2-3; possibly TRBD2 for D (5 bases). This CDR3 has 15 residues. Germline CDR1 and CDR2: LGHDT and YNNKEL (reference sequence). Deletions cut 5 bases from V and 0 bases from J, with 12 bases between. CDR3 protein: CASSSRETSTDTQYF. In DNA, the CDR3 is TGTGCCAGCAGCTCCCGGGAAACTAGCACAGATACGCAGTATTTT.

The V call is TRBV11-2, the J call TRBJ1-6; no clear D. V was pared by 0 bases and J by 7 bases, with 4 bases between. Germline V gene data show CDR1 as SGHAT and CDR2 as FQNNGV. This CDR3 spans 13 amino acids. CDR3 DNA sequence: TGTGCCAGCAGCTTAGACAGGAATTCACCCCTCCACTTT. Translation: CASSLDRNSPLHF.

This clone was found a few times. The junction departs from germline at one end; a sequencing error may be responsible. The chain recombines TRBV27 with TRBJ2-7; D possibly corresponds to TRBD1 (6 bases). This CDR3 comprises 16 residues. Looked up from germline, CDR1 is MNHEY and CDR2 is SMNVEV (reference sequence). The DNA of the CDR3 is TGTGCCAGCATTTCCCTGTGGGCGGACAGCTTCTACGATCAGTACTTC. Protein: CASISLWADSFYDQYF.

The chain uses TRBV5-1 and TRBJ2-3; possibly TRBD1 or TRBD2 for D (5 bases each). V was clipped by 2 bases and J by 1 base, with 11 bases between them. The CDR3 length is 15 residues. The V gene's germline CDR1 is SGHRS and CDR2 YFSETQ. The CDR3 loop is CASSFRGLCTDTQYF. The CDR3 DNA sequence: TGCGCCAGCAGCTTTCGGGGCCTCTGCACAGATACGCAGTATTTT.

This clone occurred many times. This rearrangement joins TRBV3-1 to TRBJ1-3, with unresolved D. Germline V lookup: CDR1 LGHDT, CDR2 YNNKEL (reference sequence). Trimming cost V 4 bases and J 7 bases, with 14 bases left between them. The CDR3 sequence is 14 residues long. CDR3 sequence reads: CASSRSPQSNTIYF. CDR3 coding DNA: TGTGCCAGCAGCCGTTCGCCACAATCCAACACCATATATTTT.

CDR3: CASRAGHTYEQYF. In nucleotides, the CDR3 is TGCGCCAGCAGGGCTGGACATACCTACGAGCAGTACTTC. The V gene is TRBV10-2, the J gene TRBJ2-7; the D gene is possibly TRBD1 (5 bases). Germline V CDR1 and CDR2: WSHSY, SAAADI. There are 13 residues in the CDR3. V was clipped by 6 bases and J by 2 bases, with 11 bases between them.

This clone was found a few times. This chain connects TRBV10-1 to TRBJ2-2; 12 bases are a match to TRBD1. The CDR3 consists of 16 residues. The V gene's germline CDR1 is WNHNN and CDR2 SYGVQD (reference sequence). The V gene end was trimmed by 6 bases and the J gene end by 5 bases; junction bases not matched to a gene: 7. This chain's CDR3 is CASSFGTGGATGELFF. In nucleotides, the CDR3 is TGCGCCAGCAGCTTTGGGACAGGGGGCGCGACCGGGGAGCTGTTTTTT.

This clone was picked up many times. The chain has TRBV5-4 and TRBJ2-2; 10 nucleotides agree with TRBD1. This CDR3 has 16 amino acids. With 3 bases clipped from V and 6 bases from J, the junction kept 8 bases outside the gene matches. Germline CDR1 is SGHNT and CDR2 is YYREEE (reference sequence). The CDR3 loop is CASSSPGQGFAGELFF. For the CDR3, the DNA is TGTGCCAGCAGCTCCCCGGGACAGGGGTTCGCCGGGGAGCTGTTTTTT.

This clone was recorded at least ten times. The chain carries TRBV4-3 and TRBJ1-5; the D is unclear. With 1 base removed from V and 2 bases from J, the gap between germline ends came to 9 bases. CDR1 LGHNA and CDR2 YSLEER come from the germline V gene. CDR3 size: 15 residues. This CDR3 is CASSQGFYGNQPQHF. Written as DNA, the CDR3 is TGCGCCAGCAGCCAAGGGTTTTATGGCAATCAGCCCCAGCATTTT.

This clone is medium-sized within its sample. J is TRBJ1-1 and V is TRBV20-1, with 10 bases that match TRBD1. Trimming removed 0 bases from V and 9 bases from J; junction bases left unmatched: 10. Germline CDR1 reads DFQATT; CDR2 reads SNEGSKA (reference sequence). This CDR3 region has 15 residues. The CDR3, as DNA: TGCAGTGCTAGAGAGGAGGGGACAGGGGTGGTTAAAGCTTTCTTT. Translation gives CSAREEGTGVVKAFF.

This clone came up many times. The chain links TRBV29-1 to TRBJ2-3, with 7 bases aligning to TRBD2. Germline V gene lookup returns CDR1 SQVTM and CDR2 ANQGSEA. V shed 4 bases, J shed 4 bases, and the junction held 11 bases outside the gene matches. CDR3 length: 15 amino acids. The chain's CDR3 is CSVVPLAVLSDTQYF. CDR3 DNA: TGCAGCGTTGTACCGCTAGCGGTCCTGTCAGATACGCAGTATTTT.